The 24 T cell receptor beta chains below were found in one sample sequenced in a study of early T cells in non-severe SARS-CoV-2 infection. MiXCR, run by TCRdb on the 5' RACE reads, gives a single entry per CDR3 protein. Of fewer than 100,000 distinct CDR3 sequences listed, approximately 12% were seen once; the top ten hold roughly 3.1%. The specimen sequenced was whole blood. All receptors derive from an adult who was a healthcare worker with PCR-confirmed SARS-CoV-2 infection or an uninfected control (not recorded which).

This clonotype was seen at least ten times. The rearrangement joins TRBV4-1 to TRBJ1-1; 10 bases align to TRBD1. This CDR3 has 13 residues. Unmatched junction bases numbered 9, after V lost 4 bases and J lost 13 bases. The germline CDR1 and CDR2 sequences are MGHRA and YSYEKL. CDR3 protein: CASSPGQGVKLFF. The CDR3 nucleotides read TGCGCCAGCAGCCCCGGACAGGGGGTGAAGCTTTTCTTT.

The chain carries TRBV28 and TRBJ1-5; 9 nucleotides match TRBD1. V lost 6 bases to trimming and J lost 6 bases; unmatched junction nucleotides: 9. Germline V gene sequence: CDR1 MDHEN, CDR2 SYDVKM. The CDR3 runs to 15 residues. CDR3 sequence reads: CASRYEGQGSQPQHF. The CDR3 nucleotides are TGTGCCAGCAGGTACGAGGGACAGGGCAGTCAGCCCCAGCATTTT.

The CDR3 DNA reads as TGCAGTGCCTATAGGGGGGGGTACGAGCAGTACTTC. This sequence encodes CSAYRGGYEQYF. This chain uses TRBV20-1 with TRBJ2-7; tentatively, D is TRBD2 (7 bases). The ends were cut back, 6 bases at V and 4 bases at J, with 13 bases in the middle. The CDR3 spans 12 residues. Germline CDR1 and CDR2: DFQATT and SNEGSKA (reference sequence).

This clonotype has a single count. One base away lies a much larger clone, so this may be a sequencing read error. The chain links TRBV5-4 to TRBJ2-3; weak D call: TRBD1 (5 bases). CDR1 is SGHNT and CDR2 is YYREEE in the germline V gene (reference sequence). The length of the CDR3 is 16 residues. This chain's CDR3 is CVSSLVLTASTDTQYF. The DNA of the CDR3 is TGTGTCAGCAGCTTGGTCCTGACAGCTAGCACAGATACGCAGTATTTT.

This chain joins TRBV3-1 and TRBJ2-7, with TRBD2 identical over 8 bases. There are 13 residues in the CDR3. The V gene's germline CDR1 is LGHDT and CDR2 YNNKEL (reference sequence). Unmatched junction bases numbered 3, after V lost 2 bases and J lost 6 bases. In nucleotides, the CDR3 is TGTGCCAGCAGCCAATCCGGGGGGGGCGAGCAGTACTTC. Translation: CASSQSGGGEQYF.

In this sample, this clonotype turned up a few times. The chain uses TRBV20-1 and TRBJ1-5; 7 bases are shared with TRBD1. In germline, CDR1 is DFQATT, CDR2 SNEGSKA (reference sequence). The V gene end was trimmed by 5 bases and the J gene end by 3 bases; junction bases not matched to a gene: 13. The CDR3 is 16 amino acids. The CDR3 nucleotides are TGCAGTGCTGGACCCTCAGGGGGGTATAACAATCAGCCCCAGCATTTT. Translating gives CSAGPSGGYNNQPQHF.

The chain joins TRBV5-1 to TRBJ1-1; 9 bases are a match to TRBD1. CDR3 length equals 13 residues. From germline, CDR1 is SGHRS and CDR2 YFSETQ. J lost 10 bases, V lost 4 bases, and 8 bases had no gene match. CDR3 residues: CASSPDRGLGAFF. As DNA, the CDR3 is TGCGCCAGCAGCCCTGACAGGGGGTTGGGAGCTTTCTTT. Based on the CDR3 plus reference TRBV5-1 and TRBJ1-1, the full variable domain is KAGVTQTPRYLIKTRGQQVTLSCSPISGHRSVSWYQQTPGQGLQFLFEYFSETQRNKGNFPGRFSGRQFSNSRSEMNVSTLELGDSALYLCASSPDRGLGAFFGQGTRLTVV.

The J gene is TRBJ1-1, the V gene TRBV29-1; the match to TRBD1 covers 7 bases. The CDR3 is 13 amino acids. V gave up 7 bases and J gave up 0 bases; unmatched junction bases: 5. Per germline, CDR1 SQVTM and CDR2 ANQGSEA. This CDR3 is CSGGQVVNTEAFF. CDR3 DNA: TGCAGCGGAGGACAGGTCGTGAACACTGAAGCTTTCTTT.

This clonotype was found a few times. The CDR3 loop reads CASSYSDGELFF. In DNA, the CDR3 is TGTGCCAGCAGTTACTCAGACGGGGAGCTGTTTTTT. This rearrangement joins TRBV3-1 to TRBJ2-2; D call uncertain. Germline CDR1 is LGHDT and CDR2 is YNNKEL (reference sequence). This CDR3 has 12 amino acids. Between the trimmed V and J ends, which lost 6 bases and 7 bases, there was a span of 9 bases. Complete variable domain (other parts from reference TRBV3-1 and TRBJ2-2): DTAVSQTPKYLVTQMGNDKSIKCEQNLGHDTMYWYKQDSKKFLKIMFSYNNKELIINETVPNRFSPKSPDKAHLNLHINSLELGDSAVYFCASSYSDGELFFGEGSRLTVL.

This clonotype turned up a few times. The CDR3 sequence: CASSPLLGQETQYF. The CDR3 bases are TGTGCCAGCTCACCACTCCTTGGCCAAGAGACCCAGTACTTC. V and J are TRBV18 and TRBJ2-5, with no clear D. This CDR3 is 14 amino acids long. Trimming removed 1 base from V and 1 base from J, with 7 bases in between. CDR1 KGHSH and CDR2 LQKENI come from the germline V gene.

This clonotype was seen a few times. The rearrangement uses TRBV5-1 and TRBJ2-1; 7 positions match TRBD1. The germline V gene encodes CDR1 SGHRS and CDR2 YFSETQ. The CDR3 has 15 amino acids. Losses at the gene ends were 4 bases for V and 6 bases for J; bases not matched to a gene: 10. Written as DNA, the CDR3 is TGCGCCAGCAGCATAGACAGGGTGGTTATCAATGAGCAGTTCTTC. It is translated as CASSIDRVVINEQFF.

This clonotype occurred a few times. J is TRBJ2-3 and V is TRBV20-1; D gene uncertain. CDR3 length equals 14 residues. Germline V CDR1 and CDR2: DFQATT, SNEGSKA (reference sequence). The V end lost 6 bases, the J end lost 2 bases, and 15 bases lay between the germline ends. The CDR3 reads CSAPQQDFTDTQYF. CDR3 sequence (DNA): TGCAGTGCACCCCAGCAGGATTTCACAGATACGCAGTATTTT.

The V and J genes are TRBV28 and TRBJ2-7; D unclear. The ends were cut back, 2 bases at V and 2 bases at J, with 7 bases in the middle. CDR1 is MDHEN, CDR2 SYDVKM, per germline. The length of the CDR3 is 13 residues. The CDR3 loop reads CASSLLYPYEQYF. CDR3 bases: TGTGCCAGCAGTTTACTTTACCCCTACGAGCAGTACTTC. Full variable domain (rest looked up from reference TRBV28 and TRBJ2-7): DVKVTQSSRYLVKRTGEKVFLECVQDMDHENMFWYRQDPGLGLRLIYFSYDVKMKEKGDIPEGYSVSREKKERFSLILESASTNQTSMYLCASSLLYPYEQYFGPGTRLTVT.

In its sample, this clonotype was seen many times. The V and J genes are TRBV12-3 or TRBV12-4 and TRBJ2-4; D is uncertain. The CDR3 length is 11 residues. V was pared by 2 bases and J by 7 bases, with 3 bases between. Written as DNA, the CDR3 is TGTGCCAGCAGTTTAAACAACATTCAGTACTTC. Amino acids: CASSLNNIQYF.

V is TRBV29-1 and J is TRBJ2-2; 15 nucleotides align to TRBD2. Germline CDR1 reads SQVTM; CDR2 reads ANQGSEA. This CDR3 contains 17 residues. Trimming removed 5 bases from V and 3 bases from J; junction bases left unmatched: 7. The CDR3 DNA sequence: TGCAGCGTTCCGGGACTAGCGGGAGGAGGGGACACCGGGGAGCTGTTTTTT. The encoded protein is CSVPGLAGGGDTGELFF.

The V gene is TRBV6-2 or TRBV6-3, the J gene TRBJ2-7, with D unresolved. Per the germline V gene, CDR1 is MNHEY and CDR2 is SVGEGT. The V and J ends lost 7 bases and 0 bases respectively, with 7 bases between them. The length of the CDR3 is 12 residues. The CDR3 loop is CASTTSSYEQYF. In nucleotides, the CDR3 is TGTGCCAGCACCACCAGCTCCTACGAGCAGTACTTC.

The sample holds many counts of this clonotype. J is TRBJ2-2 and V is TRBV7-6; 7 bases align to TRBD2. The germline CDR1 and CDR2 sequences are SGHVS and FNYEAQ. The ends lost 2 bases at V and 6 bases at J; junction bases unmatched: 12. CDR3 size: 17 residues. CDR3 sequence reads: CASSLMWEGLAAGELFF. Here the CDR3 DNA reads TGTGCCAGCAGCTTAATGTGGGAGGGCCTGGCGGCCGGGGAGCTGTTTTTT.

This clonotype was counted a few times. This chain uses TRBV29-1 with TRBJ2-7; no definite D call. Deletions cut 7 bases from V and 5 bases from J, with 15 bases between. Germline CDR1 reads SQVTM; CDR2 reads ANQGSEA. The CDR3 totals 12 residues. The DNA for the CDR3 is TGCAGCGCCGACGGACCTCTTAACGAGCAGTACTTC. It codes for CSADGPLNEQYF.

The V gene is TRBV19, the J gene TRBJ1-3; tentatively, D is TRBD1 (5 bases). Germline V gives CDR1 LNHDA, CDR2 SQIVND (reference sequence). This CDR3 is 15 amino acids long. Trimming removed 4 bases from V and 0 bases from J, with 10 bases in between. In DNA form, the CDR3 reads TGTGCCAGTAGTACACAGGTCCTCTCTGGAAACACCATATATTTT. This translates into CASSTQVLSGNTIYF.

This clonotype was recorded at least ten times. This rearrangement joins TRBV28 to TRBJ2-7; D may match TRBD1 or TRBD2 (5 bases each). With 8 bases removed from V and 2 bases from J, the gap between germline ends came to 13 bases. The length of the CDR3 is 13 residues. CDR1 and CDR2 from the germline V gene are MDHEN and SYDVKM. CDR3 sequence: CASEGTRTYEQYF. CDR3 DNA sequence: TGTGCCAGCGAGGGGACCCGGACCTACGAGCAGTACTTC.

This clonotype was seen a few times. A much larger clonotype is one base distant, so this may be a read error. J is TRBJ2-3 and V is TRBV6-1; TRBD2 matches at 7 bases. Germline CDR1 reads MNHNS; CDR2 reads SASEGT. CDR3 length equals 14 residues. The CDR3 DNA is TGTGCCAACAGTGACGGGGGAGGGCCAGATACGCAGTATTTT. Translating it yields CANSDGGGPDTQYF.

This clonotype has a handful of counts. This chain links TRBV5-4 with TRBJ2-2; the D call may be TRBD1 or TRBD2 (5 bases each). Trimming removed 0 bases from V and 2 bases from J, with 11 bases in between. The CDR3 sequence is 16 residues long. CDR1 is SGHNT, CDR2 YYREEE, per germline (reference sequence). CDR3: CASSLVTGTNTGELFF. The DNA for the CDR3 is TGTGCCAGCAGCTTGGTTACGGGGACCAACACCGGGGAGCTGTTTTTT.

This clonotype was seen at least ten times. The chain carries TRBV7-2 and TRBJ2-1; D may be TRBD1 (6 bases). CDR3 length: 14 amino acids. Germline V CDR1 and CDR2: SGHTA, FQGNSA. V lost 3 bases and J 2 bases, leaving 8 bases between the germline ends. The CDR3 loop is CASSFGGPYNEQFF. CDR3 in DNA: TGTGCCAGCAGCTTTGGGGGCCCCTACAATGAGCAGTTCTTC.

V usage is TRBV14 and J usage is TRBJ2-1, with a possible D match to TRBD2 (6 bases). The V end lost 1 base, the J end lost 6 bases, and 16 bases lay between the germline ends. The length of the CDR3 is 16 residues. Germline V gives CDR1 SGHDN, CDR2 FVKESK. The CDR3 sequence is CASSQVEGTAANEQFF. DNA for the CDR3: TGTGCCAGCAGCCAAGTGGAGGGGACGGCTGCCAATGAGCAGTTCTTC.